This T cell receptor beta chain is drawn from a study of cytomegalovirus exposure and HLA in healthy donors. This CDR3 comprises 14 residues. The V end was cut by 0 bases, the J end by 1 base, with 4 bases between. The germline V gene has CDR1 SGDLS and CDR2 YYNGEE. Both 60 Vbeta primers and 13 Jbeta primers went into the PCR. Repertoires were generated with immunoSEQ multiplex PCR, while TCRdb's copy carries only in-frame clones and drops some. The sample yields 150,000 to 200,000 clones, roughly 85% seen once. A note on this clone: The antigen remains undetermined.

The study, taken as a whole, reports: Reportedly, HLA-A and HLA-B alleles of most subjects were accurately predicted from TCR beta. The study assumed roughly uniform donor sequencing depth for presence/absence analyses.

The sample consisted of PBMCs. This sequence joins TRBV9 and TRBJ2-2; no clear D gene. This TCR came from a young man in good health and CMV-seropositive. CDR3 protein: CASSVVQNTGELFF. The CDR3, as DNA: TGTGCCAGCAGCGTAGTTCAGAACACCGGGGAGCTGTTTTTT.